The clone carrying this TCR beta chain was seen at least ten times. Its target is unknown. This sample was included in a study of shared clonotypes between healthy human individuals. Study results and limitations: A limitation of the genetic and exposure-history diversity represented arose from few donors.

Repertoires were generated with immunoSEQ multiplex PCR, while TCRdb's copy carries only in-frame clones and drops some. The repertoire holds 200,000 to 250,000 clones, with approximately 65% as singletons. There are 14 residues in the CDR3. The V end lost 0 bases, the J end lost 1 base, and 6 bases lay between the germline ends. In germline, CDR1 is SGDLS, CDR2 YYNGEE. The receptor was isolated from a man aged 30 to 39 in good health. The sample consisted of memory CD4+ T cells sorted from blood. Subset given: CD45RA-negative fraction. The rearrangement joins TRBV9 to TRBJ2-3, with D unclear. CDR3 DNA sequence: TGTGCCAGCAGCGTAGAACAGCGCACAGATACGCAGTATTTT. Translation: CASSVEQRTDTQYF.